Listed below are T cell receptor beta chains from one sample, sequenced in a study of T cells in Graves' hyperthyroidism and ophthalmopathy. TCRdb reprocessed the multiplex PCR reads via MiXCR and lists one record per CDR3 protein. The sample shows around 390,000 distinct CDR3 sequences, more than 12% of them seen only once. The sequenced sample consisted of blood. The receptors were gathered from a woman in her twenties or thirties with Graves' ophthalmopathy. CDR3s leave out the opening cysteine and the closing phenylalanine or tryptophan. The order of the fields is CDR3 protein, J gene, V gene.

ASSLRQGSMNTEAF,TRBJ1-1,TRBV18
ASSRPSIAGGLAGEQF,TRBJ2-1,TRBV28
ASSLPTWGEQF,TRBJ2-1,TRBV11-2
ASSLIEPETQY,TRBJ2-5,TRBV7-9
ASSQLLGQGGGYT,TRBJ1-2,TRBV3-1
AWSVGDQETQY,TRBJ2-5,TRBV30
ASSLTGQGSNYGYT,TRBJ1-2,TRBV5-1
ARNRDRGVETQY,TRBJ2-5,TRBV2
ASRSLGSAGPDTQY,TRBJ2-3,TRBV5-1
AGNTLTSGLQETQY,TRBJ2-5,TRBV18
ASSSQRGRTYEQY,TRBJ2-7,TRBV6-1
ASSKRTGNTEAF,TRBJ1-1,TRBV6-2/TRBV6-3
ASSLEIPGPGGYYEQF,TRBJ2-1,TRBV7-9
SVLAGGRSGTQY,TRBJ2-3,TRBV29-1
ASSWVHGETQY,TRBJ2-5,TRBV11-3
ARSIQMTGVNQPQH,TRBJ1-5,TRBV7-3
ASSLSPGGGQPQH,TRBJ1-5,TRBV27
SAETGIGKSSYNSPLH,TRBJ1-6,TRBV20-1
SARPGTGEAKNIQY,TRBJ2-4,TRBV20-1
ASNPGTVTYNEQF,TRBJ2-1,TRBV28
ASSRGQGALQPQH,TRBJ1-5,TRBV12-3/TRBV12-4
AWSSSVQQY,TRBJ2-7,TRBV30
ASSLETLNTEAF,TRBJ1-1,TRBV5-4
ATSDRPPNSPLH,TRBJ1-6,TRBV24-1